This record looks at one TCR beta chain sequence and its context. As yet, its antigen is unknown. These data originate in a study of T cells in placental villitis. Regarding the study as a whole: Median clonality was about 0.054 in villitis of unknown etiology placentae versus about 0.006 in controls.

This was the immunoSEQ v4 assay. Clones were sequenced by immunoSEQ multiplex PCR, and TCRdb holds only the in-frame ones, with some missing. The table includes approximately 860 clones, about 92% detected once. The source is a human donor in good health; the placental T cells may come from both mother and fetus. The specimen was placental tissue containing maternal and fetal cells.

The chain's CDR3 is CASSARQDLNSPLHF. The CDR3 region has the DNA TGTGCCAGCAGCGCCAGACAGGATCTGAATTCACCCCTCCACTTT. This sequence joins TRBV7-8 and TRBJ1-6, with D maybe TRBD1 (6 bases). V was pared by 5 bases and J by 7 bases, with 15 bases between. The CDR3 is made up of 15 amino acids. In germline, CDR1 is SGHVS, CDR2 FQNEAQ.